The 28 T cell receptor beta chains below all came from one sample that was sequenced in a study of blood T cell repertoires in COVID-19. Data came from immunoSEQ multiplex PCR; TCRdb stores just in-frame clones and leaves some out. The sample consists of around 140,000 clones, just over 85% of them appearing once. Sequencing used peripheral blood. Receptors originate from an older woman with acute or convalescent COVID-19.

Turning to this clone: A much larger clone differs from this one at a single base, so this may be a read error. This sample includes further DNA sequences coding for the same CDR3. The chain recombines TRBV7-3 with TRBJ2-2; TRBD1 might be the D (6 bases). Germline loops: CDR1 SGHTA, CDR2 FQGTGA. This CDR3 is built from 19 residues. V lost 5 bases to trimming and J lost 1 base, with 23 bases between them. For the CDR3, the DNA is TGTGCCAGCAGCCTGTTTGAACTGAATCCGGGACAGAACACCGGGGAGCTGTTTTTT. Translated, it gives CASSLFELNPGQNTGELFF. Together with reference TRBV7-3 and TRBJ2-2, the CDR3 gives the full variable domain: GAGVSQTPSNKVTEKGKYVELRCDPISGHTALYWYRQSLGQGPEFLIYFQGTGAADDSGLPNDRFFAVRPEGSVSTLKIQRTERGDSAVYLCASSLFELNPGQNTGELFFGEGSRLTVL.

The gene calls are TRBV4-3 and TRBJ2-5; 9 bases line up with TRBD1. Germline assignment: CDR1 LGHNA and CDR2 YSLEER. This CDR3 is built from 15 residues. V lost 4 bases, J lost 4 bases, and 7 bases stayed unmatched. CDR3 amino acids: CASSRGQGWGETQYF. Here the CDR3 DNA reads TGCGCCAGCAGCCGAGGACAGGGGTGGGGAGAGACCCAGTACTTC.

This chain links TRBV9 with TRBJ1-1, with a tentative D call TRBD1 (5 bases). CDR3 length: 14 amino acids. V lost 6 bases and J lost 0, with 12 bases in between. Germline assignment: CDR1 SGDLS and CDR2 YYNGEE. The CDR3 DNA reads TGTGCCAGCACCGTCGGACAACTGAACACTGAAGCTTTCTTT. Its translation: CASTVGQLNTEAFF.

This clone has more than one count but fewer than ten. V is TRBV6-6 and J is TRBJ2-1; D possibly corresponds to TRBD2 (6 bases). Trimming took 4 bases from V and 9 from J, leaving 10 bases between them. In germline, CDR1 is MNHNY, CDR2 SVGAGI (reference sequence). CDR3 length: 12 residues. CDR3 loop: CASSLEGIEQFF. For the CDR3, the DNA is TGTGCCAGCAGTTTGGAGGGGATTGAGCAGTTCTTC.

This chain connects TRBV19 to TRBJ2-3; D perhaps matches TRBD1 (5 bases). This CDR3 spans 18 amino acids. Germline CDR1 is LNHDA and CDR2 is SQIVND (reference sequence). Trimming took 3 bases from V and 12 from J, leaving 31 bases between them. Here the CDR3 reads CASSMGPTGSDGVEPQYF. DNA of the CDR3: TGTGCCAGTAGTATGGGGCCCACAGGATCGGATGGGGTCGAACCTCAGTATTTT. Looking up the rest from reference TRBV19 and TRBJ2-3 gives the full variable domain: DGGITQSPKYLFRKEGQNVTLSCEQNLNHDAMYWYRQDPGQGLRLIYYSQIVNDFQKGDIAEGYSVSREKKESFPLTVTSAQKNPTAFYLCASSMGPTGSDGVEPQYFGPGTRLTVL.

In this sample, this clone turned up a few times. The chain is built from TRBV29-1 and TRBJ2-7; 7 bases map to TRBD1. With 0 bases clipped from V and 2 bases from J, the junction kept 7 bases outside the gene matches. CDR1 and CDR2 (germline): SQVTM, ANQGSEA. The CDR3 covers 15 residues. The CDR3 region has the DNA TGCAGCGTTGAAGACCCAAGAGGGGGCCCCTACGAGCAGTACTTC. Translating gives CSVEDPRGGPYEQYF.

V is TRBV3-1 (or the pseudogene TRBV3-2) and J is TRBJ2-7; unclear D gene. The CDR3 contains 12 residues. Trimming took off 4 bases at V and 4 bases at J, with 8 bases between the two ends. Germline CDR1 and CDR2: LGHDT and YNNKEL (reference sequence). The CDR3 DNA sequence: TGTGCCAGCAGCCTGACAAGGTACGAGCAGTACTTC. It encodes CASSLTRYEQYF.

The genes are TRBV18 and TRBJ2-3; 9 bases are shared with TRBD1. Germline CDR1 is KGHSH and CDR2 is LQKENI. The CDR3 covers 16 residues. The V segment lost 3 bases and the J segment 1 base; nucleotides outside the gene matches: 5. The chain's CDR3 is CASSPGTGLGTDTQYF. The CDR3 DNA reads as TGTGCCAGCTCACCTGGGACAGGGCTCGGCACAGATACGCAGTATTTT. The entire variable domain, with the rest obtained from reference TRBV18 and TRBJ2-3, is as follows: NAGVMQNPRHLVRRRGQEARLRCSPMKGHSHVYWYRQLPEEGLKFMVYLQKENIIDESGMPKERFSAEFPKEGPSILRIQQVVRGDSAAYFCASSPGTGLGTDTQYFGPGTRLTVL.

This clone was found once. The chain employs TRBV2 and TRBJ1-2, with 9 bases lining up with TRBD1. Trimming at V came to 4 bases and at J to 4 bases, leaving 4 bases not matched to a gene. The germline gives CDR1 SNHLY, CDR2 FYNNEI. The CDR3 contains 14 residues. This CDR3 reads CASSGSGQGYGYTF. The CDR3 DNA sequence: TGTGCCAGCAGTGGATCGGGACAGGGCTATGGCTACACCTTC.

The chain is built from TRBV6-5 and TRBJ1-5; 10 bases are shared with TRBD1. This CDR3 is built from 13 residues. The V gene's germline CDR1 is MNHEY and CDR2 SVGAGI. The V gene end was trimmed by 4 bases and the J gene end by 7 bases; junction bases not matched to a gene: 1. CDR3 nucleotide sequence: TGTGCCAGCAGTTGGGACAGGGGACAGCCCCAGCATTTT. It specifies CASSWDRGQPQHF.

In the case of this clone: Other DNA sequences in the same sample also yield this CDR3. The chain links TRBV4-3 to TRBJ2-3, with 7 positions matching TRBD2. The trim removed 4 bases at V and 6 bases at J, leaving 7 bases unmatched. This CDR3 has 14 residues. CDR1 is LGHNA and CDR2 is YSLEER in the germline V gene. The CDR3: CASSPGTKGDTQYF. The CDR3, as DNA: TGCGCCAGCAGCCCCGGGACTAAGGGTGATACGCAGTATTTT.

V gene TRBV2 combines with J gene TRBJ2-1, with D possibly matching TRBD1 (6 bases). Between the trimmed V and J ends, which lost 2 bases and 2 bases, there was a span of 19 bases. Germline V gene lookup returns CDR1 SNHLY and CDR2 FYNNEI. The CDR3 runs 18 residues. The DNA for the CDR3 is TGTGCCAGCAGTGAAAATAGAGGGAACAGGGCACCCTACAATGAGCAGTTCTTC. Its translation is CASSENRGNRAPYNEQFF.

The J gene is TRBJ2-3, the V gene TRBV19; 11 nucleotides align to TRBD1. There are 17 residues in the CDR3. V lost 5 bases, J lost 2 bases, and 9 bases stayed unmatched. Germline V gene data show CDR1 as LNHDA and CDR2 as SQIVND (reference sequence). The DNA for the CDR3 is TGTGCCAGTAGTCCCGTACCGGGACAGGGGGACACAGATACGCAGTATTTT. As protein: CASSPVPGQGDTDTQYF. The full variable domain, rest sourced from reference TRBV19 and TRBJ2-3, is DGGITQSPKYLFRKEGQNVTLSCEQNLNHDAMYWYRQDPGQGLRLIYYSQIVNDFQKGDIAEGYSVSREKKESFPLTVTSAQKNPTAFYLCASSPVPGQGDTDTQYFGPGTRLTVL.

The rearrangement joins TRBV19 to TRBJ1-5; TRBD1 might be the D (6 bases). The V end was cut by 4 bases, the J end by 11 bases, with 12 bases between. The CDR3 loop spans 12 amino acids. CDR1 is LNHDA and CDR2 is SQIVND in the germline V gene (reference sequence). The CDR3 loop reads CASSTLQGTQHF. CDR3 bases: TGTGCCAGTAGTACCTTACAGGGTACCCAGCATTTT.

CDR3 loop: CASSLHQTGEENTIYF. CDR3 bases: TGCGCCAGCAGCTTGCACCAAACAGGGGAGGAAAACACCATATATTTT. The chain uses TRBV5-1 and TRBJ1-3, with 7 bases matching TRBD1. The CDR3 totals 16 residues. Germline V gives CDR1 SGHRS, CDR2 YFSETQ. Losses at the gene ends were 1 base for V and 6 bases for J; bases not matched to a gene: 10.

This rearrangement joins TRBV21-1 to TRBJ1-3; the table's D call, TRBD1, has no DNA check behind it. TRBV21-1 is termed a pseudogene. This CDR3 spans 15 amino acids. The CDR3 DNA reads TGTGCCAGCAGCAAATCAGGGGGCCCTGGAAACACCATATATTTT. Amino acids: CASSKSGGPGNTIYF.

V gene TRBV5-4 combines with J gene TRBJ2-2; 7 nucleotides match TRBD1. CDR1 is SGHNT and CDR2 is YYREEE in the germline V gene (reference sequence). V was pared by 4 bases and J by 0 bases, with 6 bases of the junction left unmatched. The CDR3 length is 16 residues. The CDR3 nucleotides are TGTGCCAGCAGCAAAGGGACAGCATCGAACACCGGGGAGCTGTTTTTT. Translating gives CASSKGTASNTGELFF.

V is TRBV7-8 and J is TRBJ2-7, with 8 bases lining up with TRBD1. Germline CDR1 is SGHVS and CDR2 is FQNEAQ. CDR3 length: 19 residues. V was clipped by 7 bases and J by 4 bases; unmatched bases: 24. The CDR3: CASNTPLGGQGLSAYEQYF. Here the CDR3 DNA reads TGTGCCAGCAATACCCCCCTCGGCGGACAGGGACTTTCGGCGTACGAGCAGTACTTC.

This clone was counted between two and nine times. CDR3 amino acids: CASSYARSNQPQHF. Here the CDR3 DNA reads TGTGCCAGCAGTTACGCCAGGAGCAATCAGCCCCAGCATTTT. This sequence joins TRBV6-6 and TRBJ1-5; D call uncertain. Trimming removed 2 bases from V and 1 base from J, with 6 bases in between. The CDR3 consists of 14 residues. Germline assignment: CDR1 MNHNY and CDR2 SVGAGI (reference sequence).

This clone was detected only once. This chain joins TRBV5-4 and TRBJ2-7; 7 positions match TRBD1. The CDR3 loop spans 15 amino acids. Trimming removed 0 bases from V and 2 bases from J; junction bases left unmatched: 5. CDR1 SGHNT and CDR2 YYREEE come from the germline V gene (reference sequence). The CDR3 sequence is CASSLDRGSTYEQYF. CDR3 nucleotides: TGTGCCAGCAGCTTGGACAGGGGTTCCACCTACGAGCAGTACTTC.

The chain links TRBV19 to TRBJ2-6; the match to TRBD1 covers 8 bases. The CDR3 totals 16 residues. The ends lost 10 bases at V and 0 bases at J; junction bases unmatched: 8. Per the germline V gene, CDR1 is LNHDA and CDR2 is SQIVND (reference sequence). The CDR3 DNA is TGTGCCACCTCGACAGGGGCTCACTCTGGGGCCAACGTCCTGACTTTC. This codes for CATSTGAHSGANVLTF.

This chain joins TRBV3-1 (or the pseudogene TRBV3-2) and TRBJ2-1; 10 bases fit TRBD2. The germline V gene has CDR1 LGHDT and CDR2 YNNKEL (reference sequence). This CDR3 has 15 amino acids. The V gene end was trimmed by 4 bases and the J gene end by 3 bases; junction bases not matched to a gene: 3. The CDR3 loop is CASSPIAGGYNEQFF. Written as DNA, the CDR3 is TGTGCCAGCAGCCCCATAGCGGGGGGCTACAATGAGCAGTTCTTC.

The chain carries TRBV12-3 or TRBV12-4 and TRBJ2-7; tentatively, D is TRBD2 (5 bases). V lost 6 bases and J 9 bases, leaving 18 bases between the germline ends. The CDR3 has 13 residues. Written as DNA, the CDR3 is TGTGCCAGCAGCTCCACACGGGTGGGGAGGCAGTACTTC. Translated, it gives CASSSTRVGRQYF.

V usage is TRBV7-9 and J usage is TRBJ1-2; 7 bases line up with TRBD1. The trim removed 1 base at V and 14 bases at J, leaving 7 bases unmatched. Germline V gene sequence: CDR1 SEHNR, CDR2 FQNEAQ (reference sequence). This CDR3 has 12 amino acids. CDR3: CASSLDQGDNTF. The CDR3 coding sequence is TGTGCCAGCAGCTTAGATCAGGGGGATAATACCTTC.

V is TRBV11-2 and J is TRBJ1-6, with a possible D match to TRBD1 (6 bases). CDR3 length equals 14 residues. Per the germline V gene, CDR1 is SGHAT and CDR2 is FQNNGV. Trimming took off 5 bases at V and 7 bases at J, with 12 bases between the two ends. CDR3 DNA sequence: TGTGCCAGCAGCCGGAACAGGGAAAATTCACCCCTCCACTTT. Protein: CASSRNRENSPLHF.

The CDR3 region is CSVGWGGYNEQFF. As DNA, the CDR3 is TGCAGCGTTGGTTGGGGAGGTTACAATGAGCAGTTCTTC. This sequence joins TRBV29-1 and TRBJ2-1; a weak D match, TRBD2 (6 bases). The germline CDR1 and CDR2 sequences are SQVTM and ANQGSEA. This CDR3 is built from 13 residues. With 4 bases removed from V and 4 bases from J, the gap between germline ends came to 11 bases.

V gene TRBV30 combines with J gene TRBJ1-1; D uncertain. Germline values: CDR1 GTSNPN, CDR2 SVGIG (reference sequence). V lost 1 base, J lost 4 bases, and 13 bases lay in between. This CDR3 region has 14 residues. In DNA, the CDR3 is TGTGCCTGGAGTGGGCCGGGTCCCAGCACTGAAGCTTTCTTT. It yields the protein CAWSGPGPSTEAFF.

The genes are TRBV13 and TRBJ2-7; possibly TRBD2 for D (6 bases). Germline CDR1 and CDR2: PRHDT and FYEKMQ (reference sequence). The CDR3 spans 13 residues. Trimming stripped 0 bases from V and 3 bases from J, with 6 bases between. In DNA, the CDR3 is TGTGCCAGCAGCTTAGGCGGGAGCTACGAGCAGTACTTC. The encoded protein is CASSLGGSYEQYF. The full variable domain, with the rest looked up from reference TRBV13 and TRBJ2-7, is AAGVIQSPRHLIKEKRETATLKCYPIPRHDTVYWYQQGPGQDPQFLISFYEKMQSDKGSIPDRFSAQQFSDYHSELNMSSLELGDSALYFCASSLGGSYEQYFGPGTRLTVT.